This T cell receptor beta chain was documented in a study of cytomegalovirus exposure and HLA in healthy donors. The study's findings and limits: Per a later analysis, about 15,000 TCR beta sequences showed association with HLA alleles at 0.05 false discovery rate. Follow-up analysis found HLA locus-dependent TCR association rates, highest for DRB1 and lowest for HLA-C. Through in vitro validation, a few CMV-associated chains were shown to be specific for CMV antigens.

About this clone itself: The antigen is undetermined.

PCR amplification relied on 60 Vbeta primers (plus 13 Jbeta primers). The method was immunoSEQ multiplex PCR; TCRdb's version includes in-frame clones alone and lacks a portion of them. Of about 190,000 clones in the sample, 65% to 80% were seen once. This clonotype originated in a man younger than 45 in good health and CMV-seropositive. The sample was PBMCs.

This CDR3 is CAFGNGQGVPEAFF. DNA of the CDR3: TGTGCCTTCGGTAACGGACAGGGGGTACCTGAAGCTTTCTTT. V and J are TRBV30 and TRBJ1-1, with 10 bases lining up with TRBD1. V gave up 7 bases and J gave up 6 bases; unmatched junction bases: 11. The germline gives CDR1 GTSNPN, CDR2 SVGIG (reference sequence). CDR3 length equals 14 residues.